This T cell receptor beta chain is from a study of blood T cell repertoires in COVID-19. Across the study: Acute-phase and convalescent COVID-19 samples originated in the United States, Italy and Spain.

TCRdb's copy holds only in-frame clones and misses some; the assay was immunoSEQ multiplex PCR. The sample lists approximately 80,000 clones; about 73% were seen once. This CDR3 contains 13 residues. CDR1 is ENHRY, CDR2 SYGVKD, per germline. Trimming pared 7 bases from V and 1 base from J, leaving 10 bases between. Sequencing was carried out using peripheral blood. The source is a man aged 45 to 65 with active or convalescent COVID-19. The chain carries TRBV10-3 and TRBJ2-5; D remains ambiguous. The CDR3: CAIMGTSQETQYF. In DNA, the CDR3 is TGTGCCATCATGGGCACATCCCAAGAGACCCAGTACTTC.